This TCR beta chain comes out of a study of early T cells in non-severe SARS-CoV-2 infection. Whole-study context: Unpaired chains resulted from sequencing bulk RNA of unsorted whole blood. Overall study results and limits: Sequences matched to VDJdb favored anti-spike CD8 responses, while private and CD4 specificities were missed.

A word on this clonotype: Its antigen is still unknown. This sequence may be a read error, since a much larger clone differs from it by one base.

Individual cDNA molecules were tagged with unique molecular identifiers, the study reported. A single record per CDR3 protein comes from TCRdb applying MiXCR to the 5' RACE reads. This table has 55,000 to 70,000 distinct CDR3 sequences, more than 4% appearing once. V was clipped by 7 bases and J by 1 base; unmatched bases: 11. The CDR3 has 17 amino acids. From germline, CDR1 is SGHTS and CDR2 YDEGEE. The sample comprised whole blood. The chain combines TRBV5-8 with TRBJ2-6; TRBD1 matches 7 bases. This clonotype was sampled from an adult who was a healthcare worker with PCR-confirmed SARS-CoV-2 infection or an uninfected control (not recorded which). The CDR3 protein is CASCMDRSPSGANVLTF. The CDR3 DNA sequence: TGTGCCAGCTGTATGGACAGGTCTCCTTCTGGGGCCAACGTCCTGACTTTC.